This entry features one TCR beta chain sequence. Its matching antigen is unknown. The data stem from a study of beta chain features in type 1 diabetes. General study points: Among type 1 diabetes patients, VDJ junctions had fewer insertions and more deletions. Significant though moderate, a shortening of TCRB CDR3s appeared in all four CD4+ subsets of Type 1 diabetes patients.

CDR1 is MNHNY, CDR2 SVGAGI, per germline (reference sequence). The V gene lost 2 bases and the J gene lost 2 bases, with 9 bases spanning the gap. The CDR3 is 14 residues long. As every portion of the isolated RNA was reverse transcribed, the sequencing read expressed TCRB transcripts. Here immunoSEQ multiplex PCR was the method, and the copy in TCRdb shows in-frame clones only, minus some. The top ten clones hold 2% to 3% of a sample with around 120,000 clones, 17% of them seen once. The genes are TRBV6-6 and TRBJ1-1, with TRBD1 as a possible D gene (5 bases). Sample: central memory CD4+ T cells from blood. The receptor was derived from a man aged 18 to 35 with type 1 diabetes. The CDR3 here is CASSYDSSNTEAFF. DNA of the CDR3: TGTGCCAGCAGTTACGACAGTAGTAACACTGAAGCTTTCTTT.